Listed below are T cell receptor beta chains from one sample, sequenced in a study of CD8 T cells in Susac syndrome. TCRdb ran MiXCR on the immunoSEQ multiplex PCR reads and lists one entry per CDR3 protein. There are 100,000 to 150,000 distinct CDR3 sequences in the sample; approximately 96% occur only once, and approximately 0.22% lies in the top ten. The material sequenced was CD8+ T cells from PBMCs. Receptors were obtained from a human donor with Susac syndrome. Both conserved end residues are part of each CDR3. Only part of the rows carry a size: once, few, many, or a class if the clone is expanded.

v_gene	abundance	j_gene	CDR3aa
TRBV9	-	TRBJ1-5	CASSPGDMDQPQHF
TRBV29-1	once	TRBJ1-2	CSVEESWEDNYGYTF
TRBV9	-	TRBJ2-5	CASSEPAGDLQYF
TRBV6-6	-	TRBJ1-5	CASSPDWPQHF
TRBV7-6	-	TRBJ1-6	CASSLVSQDSPLHF
TRBV11-2	-	TRBJ2-1	CASSEGLANYNEQFF
TRBV5-6	-	TRBJ1-1	CASSSGETEAFF
TRBV4-3	-	TRBJ2-7	CASSQDREGMYEQYF
TRBV20-1	-	TRBJ2-1	CSRSRDRHNEQFF
TRBV27	-	TRBJ2-1	CASSLRGSYNEQFF
TRBV28	once	TRBJ2-1	CASSLPSGTGGDEQFF
TRBV6-1	many	TRBJ2-1	CASSQRDNNEQFF
TRBV3-1	-	TRBJ1-2	CASSPDRENYGYTF
TRBV2	-	TRBJ2-3	CASSDFTDTQYF
TRBV18	-	TRBJ2-2	CASSQTTGELFF
TRBV20-1	-	TRBJ1-2	CSARPTDRDYGYTF
TRBV27	-	TRBJ1-6	CASSSDGSLNSPLHF
TRBV30	-	TRBJ1-2	CAWSSVEEGYTF
TRBV7-3	-	TRBJ1-1	CASSAGNTEAFF
TRBV30	-	TRBJ1-5	CAWSVLGNQPQHF
TRBV7-3	-	TRBJ1-1	CASSLDWSWTENTEAFF
TRBV20-1	-	TRBJ2-5	CSARVVGLSSETQYF
TRBV6-5	-	TRBJ1-1	CASSPTGENTEAFF
TRBV13	-	TRBJ1-1	CASSSPGTAMNTEAFF
TRBV7-9	-	TRBJ1-2	CASSADRERNYGYTF
TRBV27	-	TRBJ2-7	CASSLSQGPYEQYF
TRBV30	-	TRBJ1-5	CAWSVGLGDQPQHF
TRBV7-2	-	TRBJ2-7	CASSSIDSYEQYF
TRBV7-3	once	TRBJ2-5	CASSLTPAETQYF
TRBV29-1	-	TRBJ2-2	CSVEAPAGAAGELFF
TRBV6-1	-	TRBJ2-3	CASSELAGGPDTQYF
TRBV9	-	TRBJ1-4	CASSVGRVYNEKLFF
TRBV14	once	TRBJ2-7	CASGPLGVVLYEQYF
TRBV5-6	-	TRBJ2-4	CASSYGTATHVQYF
TRBV19	-	TRBJ1-5	CASSIDLGQPQHF
TRBV5-6	-	TRBJ2-1	CASSSVVRSYNEQFF
TRBV3-1	-	TRBJ1-5	CASSQDISFQPQHF
TRBV3-1	-	TRBJ2-5	CASSLSWTGEETQYF
TRBV7-3	-	TRBJ1-2	CASSADYSGGYTF
TRBV5-6	-	TRBJ2-1	CASSFTDNNEQFF
TRBV25-1	-	TRBJ2-7	CASSVGGEREQYF
TRBV3-1	-	TRBJ2-4	CASSQTGGTGGPWGLAKNIQYF
TRBV27	-	TRBJ2-3	CASRSGDWDTQYF
TRBV15	-	TRBJ2-7	CATSSGLGQAEQYF
TRBV25-1	-	TRBJ2-7	CASSGQDRATRYEQYF
TRBV30	-	TRBJ1-1	CAWWDRSTEAFF